The rows below give T cell receptor beta chains drawn from one sample of a study of T-cell reconstitution after alpha-beta-depleted transplantation in children. TCRdb recomputed calls from the PCR reads with MiXCR, one row per CDR3 protein. The repertoire holds about 610,000 distinct CDR3 sequences, with under 12% as singletons. Sequenced material: PBMCs from the stem cell graft donor, taken from the stem cell graft. The receptors come from a human donor who donated a stem cell graft to a child with acute myeloid leukemia. CDR3s leave out the opening cysteine and the closing phenylalanine or tryptophan. The D gene is left open where the match is weak. A clone size is listed for some rows: how often the clone was seen (once, few, many), or a class if it is expanded.

CDR3	D	V	J	size
ASSYWGQAAF	.	TRBV6-5	TRBJ1-1	.
ASSLYRTGELF	.	TRBV7-3	TRBJ2-2	many
ASSHTSGNYNEQF	TRBD2	TRBV7-2	TRBJ2-1	many
SARELLGNEQF	.	TRBV20-1	TRBJ2-1	.
ASSSGAAGVVYNEQF	.	TRBV21-1	TRBJ2-1	.
SVLSGSETQY	TRBD2	TRBV29-1	TRBJ2-5	many
ASSYSLWNRNEQF	.	TRBV6-2/TRBV6-3	TRBJ2-1	.
AIPGLAEPSSYNEQF	TRBD2	TRBV10-3	TRBJ2-1	.
ASSEFVGQAYREQF	TRBD1	TRBV25-1	TRBJ2-1	.
AWRGVSYNEQF	.	TRBV30	TRBJ2-1	.
SAVILNEQF	.	TRBV20-1	TRBJ2-1	few
ASRPQTSGRVPDTQY	TRBD2	TRBV5-1	TRBJ2-3	few
ASSNLGGGADTQY	.	TRBV6-5	TRBJ2-3	.
ASSKGLAVMMTDTQY	TRBD2	TRBV5-1	TRBJ2-3	few
ASSLRLGGTSTDTQY	.	TRBV28	TRBJ2-3	.
ASSSRRDNQPQH	.	TRBV28	TRBJ1-5	.
SVGTQGTRGKF	.	TRBV29-1	TRBJ2-1	few
ASSLGPSGRRVSQY	TRBD2	TRBV7-2	TRBJ2-3	few
ASSLGTDNSPLH	.	TRBV5-5	TRBJ1-6	.
ASSPIAGLYEQY	TRBD2	TRBV7-2	TRBJ2-7	many
SAPIFGSGPTDTQY	.	TRBV20-1	TRBJ2-3	many
ASSFYQGPLLPPGANVLT	.	TRBV11-1	TRBJ2-6	once
ASSFGDTYEQY	.	TRBV12-3/TRBV12-4	TRBJ2-7	.
SVATLAYEQY	.	TRBV29-1	TRBJ2-7	many
ASSLVLGQGGNYGYT	TRBD1	TRBV7-9	TRBJ1-2	few
ASGSNRQGGGDEQF	.	TRBV12-5	TRBJ2-1	few
SVKTSGDGETQY	TRBD2	TRBV29-1	TRBJ2-5	.
ASSSLAARNEQY	TRBD2	TRBV7-9	TRBJ2-7	.
ASSLGEPYEQY	.	TRBV5-1	TRBJ2-7	many
AWSSNYEQY	.	TRBV30	TRBJ2-7	few
ASTTQGGTEAF	TRBD1	TRBV5-1	TRBJ1-1	few
ASSLGTAGTGELF	.	TRBV7-2	TRBJ2-2	few
SARMGRGGDEKLF	.	TRBV20-1	TRBJ1-4	few
ASSQAGQGRDTGELF	TRBD1	TRBV3-1	TRBJ2-2	many
ASRFTYQETQY	.	TRBV6-5	TRBJ2-5	few
SATFRQGLYQEAQY	TRBD1	TRBV20-1	TRBJ2-5	.
ASSSTTSLTNEKLF	.	TRBV7-8	TRBJ1-4	.
ASSLDHSSGNTIY	.	TRBV7-8	TRBJ1-3	.
ARTEGGFGNEQF	.	TRBV7-9	TRBJ2-1	.
ASSVDTDGFNTEAF	.	TRBV9	TRBJ1-1	many
ASSIRTGGFHEQY	TRBD1	TRBV7-6	TRBJ2-7	many
SVPGQRDTGELF	TRBD1	TRBV29-1	TRBJ2-2	.
ASVSGLGNEQF	.	TRBV12-3/TRBV12-4	TRBJ2-1	many
SARPRQGGLYNEQF	TRBD1	TRBV20-1	TRBJ2-1	many
ASSANSNYGYT	.	TRBV2	TRBJ1-2	.
ASSSGARAETQY	.	TRBV7-9	TRBJ2-5	.
ASSLIDRQLQETQY	.	TRBV28	TRBJ2-5	.